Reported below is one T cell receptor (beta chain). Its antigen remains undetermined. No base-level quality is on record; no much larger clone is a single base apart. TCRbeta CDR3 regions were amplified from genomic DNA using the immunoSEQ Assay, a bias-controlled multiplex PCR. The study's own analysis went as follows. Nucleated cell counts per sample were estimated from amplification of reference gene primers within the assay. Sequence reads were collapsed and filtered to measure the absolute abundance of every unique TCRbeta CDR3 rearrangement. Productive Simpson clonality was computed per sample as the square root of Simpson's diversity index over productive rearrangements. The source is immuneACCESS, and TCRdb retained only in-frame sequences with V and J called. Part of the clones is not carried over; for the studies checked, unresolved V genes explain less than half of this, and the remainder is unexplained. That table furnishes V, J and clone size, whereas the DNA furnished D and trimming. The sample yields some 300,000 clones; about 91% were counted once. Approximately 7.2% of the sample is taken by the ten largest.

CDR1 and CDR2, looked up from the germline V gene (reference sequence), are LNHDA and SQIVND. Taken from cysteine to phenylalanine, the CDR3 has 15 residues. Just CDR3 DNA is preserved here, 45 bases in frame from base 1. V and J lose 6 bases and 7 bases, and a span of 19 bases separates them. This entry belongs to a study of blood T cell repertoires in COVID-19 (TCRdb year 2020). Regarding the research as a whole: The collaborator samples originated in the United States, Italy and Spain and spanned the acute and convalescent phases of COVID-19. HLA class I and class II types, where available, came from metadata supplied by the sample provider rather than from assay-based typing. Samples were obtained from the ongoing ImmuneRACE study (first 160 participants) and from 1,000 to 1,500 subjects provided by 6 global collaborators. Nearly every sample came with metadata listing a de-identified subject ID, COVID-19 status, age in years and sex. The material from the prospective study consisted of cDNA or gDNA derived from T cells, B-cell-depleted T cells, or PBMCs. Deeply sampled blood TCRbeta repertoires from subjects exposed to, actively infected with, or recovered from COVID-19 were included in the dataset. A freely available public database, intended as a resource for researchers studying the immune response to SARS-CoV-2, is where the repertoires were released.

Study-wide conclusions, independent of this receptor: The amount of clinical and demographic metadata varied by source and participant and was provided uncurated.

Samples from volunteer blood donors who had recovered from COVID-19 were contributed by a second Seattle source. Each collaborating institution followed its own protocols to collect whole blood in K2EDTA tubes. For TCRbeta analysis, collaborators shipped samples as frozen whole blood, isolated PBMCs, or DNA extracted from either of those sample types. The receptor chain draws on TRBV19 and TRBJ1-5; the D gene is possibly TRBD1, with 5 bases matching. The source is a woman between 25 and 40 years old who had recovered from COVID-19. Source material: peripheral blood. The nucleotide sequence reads TGTGCCAGTAGATCTAGTGGCGGGGCGAAGCAGCCCCAGCATTTT. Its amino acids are CASRSSGGAKQPQHF.